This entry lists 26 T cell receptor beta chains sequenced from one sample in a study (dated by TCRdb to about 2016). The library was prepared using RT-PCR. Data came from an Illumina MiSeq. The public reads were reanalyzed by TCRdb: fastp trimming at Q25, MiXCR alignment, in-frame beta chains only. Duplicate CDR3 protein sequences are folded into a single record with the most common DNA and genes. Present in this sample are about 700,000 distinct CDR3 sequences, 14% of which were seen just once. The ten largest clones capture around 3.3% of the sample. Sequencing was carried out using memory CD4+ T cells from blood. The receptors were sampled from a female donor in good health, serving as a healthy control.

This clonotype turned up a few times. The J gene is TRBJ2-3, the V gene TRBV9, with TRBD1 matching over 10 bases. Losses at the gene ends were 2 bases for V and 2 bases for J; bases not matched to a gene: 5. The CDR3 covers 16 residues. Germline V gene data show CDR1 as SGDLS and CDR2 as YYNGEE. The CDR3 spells CASSVSGTGDTDTQYF. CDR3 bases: TGTGCCAGCAGCGTCTCCGGGACAGGGGACACAGATACGCAGTATTTT.

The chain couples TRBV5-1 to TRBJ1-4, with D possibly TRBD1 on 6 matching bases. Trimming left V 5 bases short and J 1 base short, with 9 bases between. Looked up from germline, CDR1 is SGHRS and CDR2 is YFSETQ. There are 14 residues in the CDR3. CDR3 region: CASRKGVTNEKLFF. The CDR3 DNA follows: TGCGCCAGCAGGAAGGGGGTAACTAATGAAAAACTGTTTTTT.

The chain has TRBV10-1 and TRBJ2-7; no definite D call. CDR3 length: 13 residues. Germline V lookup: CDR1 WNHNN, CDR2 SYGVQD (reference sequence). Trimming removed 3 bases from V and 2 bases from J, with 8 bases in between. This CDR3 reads CASSEVLAYEQYF. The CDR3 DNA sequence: TGCGCCAGCAGTGAAGTCCTAGCCTACGAGCAGTACTTC.

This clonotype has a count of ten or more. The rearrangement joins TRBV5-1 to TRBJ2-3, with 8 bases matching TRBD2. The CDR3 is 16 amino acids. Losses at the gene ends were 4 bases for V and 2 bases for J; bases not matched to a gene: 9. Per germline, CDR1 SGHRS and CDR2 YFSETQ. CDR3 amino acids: CASSPGTSGTTDTQYF. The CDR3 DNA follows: TGCGCCAGCAGCCCTGGTACTAGCGGCACCACAGATACGCAGTATTTT.

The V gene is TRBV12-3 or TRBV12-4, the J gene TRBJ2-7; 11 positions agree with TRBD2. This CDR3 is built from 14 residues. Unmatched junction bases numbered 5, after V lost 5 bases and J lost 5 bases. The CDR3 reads CASSELAGADEQYF. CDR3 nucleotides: TGTGCCAGCAGTGAACTAGCGGGAGCGGACGAGCAGTACTTC.

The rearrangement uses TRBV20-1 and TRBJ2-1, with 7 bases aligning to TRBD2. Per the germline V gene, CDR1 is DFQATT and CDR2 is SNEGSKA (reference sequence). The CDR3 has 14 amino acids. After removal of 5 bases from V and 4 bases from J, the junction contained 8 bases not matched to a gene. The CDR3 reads CSAGLGGNYNEQFF. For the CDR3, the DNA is TGCAGTGCTGGCCTCGGGGGGAATTACAATGAGCAGTTCTTC.

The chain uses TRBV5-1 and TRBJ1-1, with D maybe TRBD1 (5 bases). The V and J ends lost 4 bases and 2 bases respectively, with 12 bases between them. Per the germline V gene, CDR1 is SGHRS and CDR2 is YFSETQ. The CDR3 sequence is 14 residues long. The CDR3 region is CASSAETANTEAFF. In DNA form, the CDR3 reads TGCGCCAGCAGCGCTGAGACAGCAAACACTGAAGCTTTCTTT.

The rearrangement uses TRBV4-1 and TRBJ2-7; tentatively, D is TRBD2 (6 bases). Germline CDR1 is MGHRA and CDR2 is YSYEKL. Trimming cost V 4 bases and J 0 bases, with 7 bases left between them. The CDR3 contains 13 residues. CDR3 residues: CASSREDSYEQYF. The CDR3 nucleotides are TGCGCCAGCAGCCGGGAGGACTCCTACGAGCAGTACTTC.

The CDR3 reads CASSSGHRGDTEAFF. In nucleotides, the CDR3 is TGTGCCAGCAGTTCAGGGCACAGGGGGGACACTGAAGCTTTCTTT. V usage is TRBV28 and J usage is TRBJ1-1, with 8 bases matching TRBD1. V was clipped by 4 bases and J by 3 bases; unmatched bases: 7. The V gene's germline CDR1 is MDHEN and CDR2 SYDVKM. There are 15 residues in the CDR3.

CDR3 in amino acids: CASSLGQGAMGQYF. The CDR3 nucleotides read TGCGCCAGCAGCTTGGGACAGGGGGCCATGGGGCAGTACTTC. V usage is TRBV5-1 and J usage is TRBJ2-7; 10 nucleotides line up with TRBD1. This CDR3 region has 14 residues. Per germline, CDR1 SGHRS and CDR2 YFSETQ. V gave up 0 bases and J gave up 9 bases; unmatched junction bases: 6. The full variable domain, its missing parts supplied by reference TRBV5-1 and TRBJ2-7, is KAGVTQTPRYLIKTRGQQVTLSCSPISGHRSVSWYQQTPGQGLQFLFEYFSETQRNKGNFPGRFSGRQFSNSRSEMNVSTLELGDSALYLCASSLGQGAMGQYFGPGTRLTVT.

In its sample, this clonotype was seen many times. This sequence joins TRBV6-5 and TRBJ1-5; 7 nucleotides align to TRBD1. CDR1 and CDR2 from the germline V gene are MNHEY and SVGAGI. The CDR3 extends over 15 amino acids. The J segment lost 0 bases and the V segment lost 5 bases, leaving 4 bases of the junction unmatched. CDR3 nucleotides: TGTGCCAGCAGTGCGGACAGGAATAGCAATCAGCCCCAGCATTTT. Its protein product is CASSADRNSNQPQHF.

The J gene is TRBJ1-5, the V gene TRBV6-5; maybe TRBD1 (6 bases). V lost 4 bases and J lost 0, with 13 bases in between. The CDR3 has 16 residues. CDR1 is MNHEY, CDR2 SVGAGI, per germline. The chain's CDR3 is CASSSTWTDSNQPQHF. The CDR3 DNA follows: TGTGCCAGCAGTTCCACTTGGACAGATAGCAATCAGCCCCAGCATTTT.

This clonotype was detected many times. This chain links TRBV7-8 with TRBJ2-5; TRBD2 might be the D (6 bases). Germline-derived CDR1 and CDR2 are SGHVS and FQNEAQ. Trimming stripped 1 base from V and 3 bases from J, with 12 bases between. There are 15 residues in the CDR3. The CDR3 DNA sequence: TGTGCCAGCAGCTTAGGTGGAGGGTCTAAAGAGACCCAGTACTTC. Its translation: CASSLGGGSKETQYF.

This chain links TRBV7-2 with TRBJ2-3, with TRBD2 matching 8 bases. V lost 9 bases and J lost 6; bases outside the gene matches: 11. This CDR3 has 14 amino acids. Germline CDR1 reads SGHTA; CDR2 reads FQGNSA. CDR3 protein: CASGEGLAGDTQYF. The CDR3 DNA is TGTGCCAGTGGGGAGGGGCTAGCGGGCGATACGCAGTATTTT.

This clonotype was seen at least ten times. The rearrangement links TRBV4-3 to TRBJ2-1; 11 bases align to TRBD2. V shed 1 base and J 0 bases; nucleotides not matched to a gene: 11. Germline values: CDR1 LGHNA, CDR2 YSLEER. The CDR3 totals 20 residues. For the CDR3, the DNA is TGCGCCAGCAGCCAAGGCCTAGCGGGAGGACGAAGGAGCTCCTACAATGAGCAGTTCTTC. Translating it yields CASSQGLAGGRRSSYNEQFF.

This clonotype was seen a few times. The CDR3 reads CASTGVGQPQHF. CDR3 bases: TGTGCCAGTACCGGGGTGGGTCAGCCCCAGCATTTT. This sequence joins TRBV28 and TRBJ1-5; no definite D call. CDR3 size: 12 residues. V was clipped by 9 bases and J by 6 bases, with 12 bases between them. Germline assignment: CDR1 MDHEN and CDR2 SYDVKM.

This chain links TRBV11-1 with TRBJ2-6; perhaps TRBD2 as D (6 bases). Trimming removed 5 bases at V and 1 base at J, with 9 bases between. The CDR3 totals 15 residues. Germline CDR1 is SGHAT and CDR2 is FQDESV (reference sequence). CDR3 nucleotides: TGTGCCAGCAGCGCCGCGGGGTCTGGGGCCAACGTCCTGACTTTC. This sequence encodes CASSAAGSGANVLTF.

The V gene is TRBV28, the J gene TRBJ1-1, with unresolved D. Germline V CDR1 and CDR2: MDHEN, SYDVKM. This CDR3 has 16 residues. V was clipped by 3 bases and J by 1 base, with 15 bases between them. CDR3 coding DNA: TGTGCCAGCAGTTTGTTCCGAGATTCCAGGAACACTGAAGCTTTCTTT. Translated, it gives CASSLFRDSRNTEAFF. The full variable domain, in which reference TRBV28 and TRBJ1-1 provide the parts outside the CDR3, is DVKVTQSSRYLVKRTGEKVFLECVQDMDHENMFWYRQDPGLGLRLIYFSYDVKMKEKGDIPEGYSVSREKKERFSLILESASTNQTSMYLCASSLFRDSRNTEAFFGQGTRLTVV.

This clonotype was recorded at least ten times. In nucleotides, the CDR3 is TGCAGCGGTCGACAGGGAGAGGGCTACACCTTC. It translates to CSGRQGEGYTF. The chain is built from TRBV29-1 and TRBJ1-2, with TRBD1 matching 7 bases. This CDR3 spans 11 amino acids. Germline V gene lookup returns CDR1 SQVTM and CDR2 ANQGSEA. Trimming at V came to 7 bases and at J to 8 bases, leaving 7 bases not matched to a gene. The full variable domain, with the rest looked up from reference TRBV29-1 and TRBJ1-2, is SAVISQKPSRDICQRGTSLTIQCQVDSQVTMMFWYRQQPGQSLTLIATANQGSEATYESGFVIDKFPISRPNLTFSTLTVSNMSPEDSSIYLCSGRQGEGYTFGSGTRLTVV.

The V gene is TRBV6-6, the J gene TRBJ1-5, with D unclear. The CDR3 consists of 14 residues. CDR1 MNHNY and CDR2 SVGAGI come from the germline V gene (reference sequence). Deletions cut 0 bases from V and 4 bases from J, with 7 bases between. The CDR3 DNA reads TGTGCCAGCAGTTACTCGGAAGAAAATCAGCCCCAGCATTTT. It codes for CASSYSEENQPQHF.

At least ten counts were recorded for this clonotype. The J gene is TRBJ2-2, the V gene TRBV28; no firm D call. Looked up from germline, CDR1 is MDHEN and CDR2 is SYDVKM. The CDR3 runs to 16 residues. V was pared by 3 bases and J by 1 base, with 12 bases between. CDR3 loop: CASSFRPGQNTGELFF. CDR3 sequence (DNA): TGTGCCAGCAGTTTTCGTCCAGGCCAGAACACCGGGGAGCTGTTTTTT. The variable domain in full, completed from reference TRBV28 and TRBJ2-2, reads DVKVTQSSRYLVKRTGEKVFLECVQDMDHENMFWYRQDPGLGLRLIYFSYDVKMKEKGDIPEGYSVSREKKERFSLILESASTNQTSMYLCASSFRPGQNTGELFFGEGSRLTVL.

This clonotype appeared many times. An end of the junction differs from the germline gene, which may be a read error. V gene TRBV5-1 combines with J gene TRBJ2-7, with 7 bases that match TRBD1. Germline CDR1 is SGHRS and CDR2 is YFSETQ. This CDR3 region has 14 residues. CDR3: CASSPRTGSYEQYF. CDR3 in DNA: TGTGCCAGCAGTCCACGGACAGGCTCCTACGAGCAGTACTTC. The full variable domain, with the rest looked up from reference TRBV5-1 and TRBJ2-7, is KAGVTQTPRYLIKTRGQQVTLSCSPISGHRSVSWYQQTPGQGLQFLFEYFSETQRNKGNFPGRFSGRQFSNSRSEMNVSTLELGDSALYLCASSPRTGSYEQYFGPGTRLTVT.

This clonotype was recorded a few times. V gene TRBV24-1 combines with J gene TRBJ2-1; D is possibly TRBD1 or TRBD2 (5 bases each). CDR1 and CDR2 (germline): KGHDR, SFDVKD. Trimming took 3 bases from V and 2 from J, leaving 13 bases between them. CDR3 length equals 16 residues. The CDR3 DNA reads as TGTGCCACCAGTGATCCCGGGACGAAGACCTACAATGAGCAGTTCTTC. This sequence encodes CATSDPGTKTYNEQFF.

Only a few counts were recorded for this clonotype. Written as DNA, the CDR3 is TGCGCCAGCAGCCCTACTAGCGGGAGGGCCGATGAGCAGTTCTTC. It translates to CASSPTSGRADEQFF. The genes are TRBV5-1 and TRBJ2-1, with 13 bases aligning to TRBD2. The length of the CDR3 is 15 residues. Germline V gene data show CDR1 as SGHRS and CDR2 as YFSETQ. The trim removed 4 bases at V and 8 bases at J, leaving 6 bases unmatched.

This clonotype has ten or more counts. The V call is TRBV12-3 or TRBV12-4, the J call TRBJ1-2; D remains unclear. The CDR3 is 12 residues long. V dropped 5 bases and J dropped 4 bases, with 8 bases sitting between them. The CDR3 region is CASSTRPYGYTF. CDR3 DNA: TGTGCCAGCAGTACCCGACCCTATGGCTACACCTTC.

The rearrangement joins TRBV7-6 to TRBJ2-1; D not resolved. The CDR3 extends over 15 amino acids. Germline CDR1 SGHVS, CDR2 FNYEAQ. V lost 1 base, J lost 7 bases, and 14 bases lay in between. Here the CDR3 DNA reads TGTGCCAGCAGCTTAGAGTCAGTACCTTTTAATGAGCAGTTCTTC. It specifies CASSLESVPFNEQFF. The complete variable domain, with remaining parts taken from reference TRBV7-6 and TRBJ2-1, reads GAGVSQSPRYKVTKRGQDVALRCDPISGHVSLYWYRQALGQGPEFLTYFNYEAQQDKSGLPNDRFSAERPEGSISTLTIQRTEQRDSAMYRCASSLESVPFNEQFFGPGTRLTVL.